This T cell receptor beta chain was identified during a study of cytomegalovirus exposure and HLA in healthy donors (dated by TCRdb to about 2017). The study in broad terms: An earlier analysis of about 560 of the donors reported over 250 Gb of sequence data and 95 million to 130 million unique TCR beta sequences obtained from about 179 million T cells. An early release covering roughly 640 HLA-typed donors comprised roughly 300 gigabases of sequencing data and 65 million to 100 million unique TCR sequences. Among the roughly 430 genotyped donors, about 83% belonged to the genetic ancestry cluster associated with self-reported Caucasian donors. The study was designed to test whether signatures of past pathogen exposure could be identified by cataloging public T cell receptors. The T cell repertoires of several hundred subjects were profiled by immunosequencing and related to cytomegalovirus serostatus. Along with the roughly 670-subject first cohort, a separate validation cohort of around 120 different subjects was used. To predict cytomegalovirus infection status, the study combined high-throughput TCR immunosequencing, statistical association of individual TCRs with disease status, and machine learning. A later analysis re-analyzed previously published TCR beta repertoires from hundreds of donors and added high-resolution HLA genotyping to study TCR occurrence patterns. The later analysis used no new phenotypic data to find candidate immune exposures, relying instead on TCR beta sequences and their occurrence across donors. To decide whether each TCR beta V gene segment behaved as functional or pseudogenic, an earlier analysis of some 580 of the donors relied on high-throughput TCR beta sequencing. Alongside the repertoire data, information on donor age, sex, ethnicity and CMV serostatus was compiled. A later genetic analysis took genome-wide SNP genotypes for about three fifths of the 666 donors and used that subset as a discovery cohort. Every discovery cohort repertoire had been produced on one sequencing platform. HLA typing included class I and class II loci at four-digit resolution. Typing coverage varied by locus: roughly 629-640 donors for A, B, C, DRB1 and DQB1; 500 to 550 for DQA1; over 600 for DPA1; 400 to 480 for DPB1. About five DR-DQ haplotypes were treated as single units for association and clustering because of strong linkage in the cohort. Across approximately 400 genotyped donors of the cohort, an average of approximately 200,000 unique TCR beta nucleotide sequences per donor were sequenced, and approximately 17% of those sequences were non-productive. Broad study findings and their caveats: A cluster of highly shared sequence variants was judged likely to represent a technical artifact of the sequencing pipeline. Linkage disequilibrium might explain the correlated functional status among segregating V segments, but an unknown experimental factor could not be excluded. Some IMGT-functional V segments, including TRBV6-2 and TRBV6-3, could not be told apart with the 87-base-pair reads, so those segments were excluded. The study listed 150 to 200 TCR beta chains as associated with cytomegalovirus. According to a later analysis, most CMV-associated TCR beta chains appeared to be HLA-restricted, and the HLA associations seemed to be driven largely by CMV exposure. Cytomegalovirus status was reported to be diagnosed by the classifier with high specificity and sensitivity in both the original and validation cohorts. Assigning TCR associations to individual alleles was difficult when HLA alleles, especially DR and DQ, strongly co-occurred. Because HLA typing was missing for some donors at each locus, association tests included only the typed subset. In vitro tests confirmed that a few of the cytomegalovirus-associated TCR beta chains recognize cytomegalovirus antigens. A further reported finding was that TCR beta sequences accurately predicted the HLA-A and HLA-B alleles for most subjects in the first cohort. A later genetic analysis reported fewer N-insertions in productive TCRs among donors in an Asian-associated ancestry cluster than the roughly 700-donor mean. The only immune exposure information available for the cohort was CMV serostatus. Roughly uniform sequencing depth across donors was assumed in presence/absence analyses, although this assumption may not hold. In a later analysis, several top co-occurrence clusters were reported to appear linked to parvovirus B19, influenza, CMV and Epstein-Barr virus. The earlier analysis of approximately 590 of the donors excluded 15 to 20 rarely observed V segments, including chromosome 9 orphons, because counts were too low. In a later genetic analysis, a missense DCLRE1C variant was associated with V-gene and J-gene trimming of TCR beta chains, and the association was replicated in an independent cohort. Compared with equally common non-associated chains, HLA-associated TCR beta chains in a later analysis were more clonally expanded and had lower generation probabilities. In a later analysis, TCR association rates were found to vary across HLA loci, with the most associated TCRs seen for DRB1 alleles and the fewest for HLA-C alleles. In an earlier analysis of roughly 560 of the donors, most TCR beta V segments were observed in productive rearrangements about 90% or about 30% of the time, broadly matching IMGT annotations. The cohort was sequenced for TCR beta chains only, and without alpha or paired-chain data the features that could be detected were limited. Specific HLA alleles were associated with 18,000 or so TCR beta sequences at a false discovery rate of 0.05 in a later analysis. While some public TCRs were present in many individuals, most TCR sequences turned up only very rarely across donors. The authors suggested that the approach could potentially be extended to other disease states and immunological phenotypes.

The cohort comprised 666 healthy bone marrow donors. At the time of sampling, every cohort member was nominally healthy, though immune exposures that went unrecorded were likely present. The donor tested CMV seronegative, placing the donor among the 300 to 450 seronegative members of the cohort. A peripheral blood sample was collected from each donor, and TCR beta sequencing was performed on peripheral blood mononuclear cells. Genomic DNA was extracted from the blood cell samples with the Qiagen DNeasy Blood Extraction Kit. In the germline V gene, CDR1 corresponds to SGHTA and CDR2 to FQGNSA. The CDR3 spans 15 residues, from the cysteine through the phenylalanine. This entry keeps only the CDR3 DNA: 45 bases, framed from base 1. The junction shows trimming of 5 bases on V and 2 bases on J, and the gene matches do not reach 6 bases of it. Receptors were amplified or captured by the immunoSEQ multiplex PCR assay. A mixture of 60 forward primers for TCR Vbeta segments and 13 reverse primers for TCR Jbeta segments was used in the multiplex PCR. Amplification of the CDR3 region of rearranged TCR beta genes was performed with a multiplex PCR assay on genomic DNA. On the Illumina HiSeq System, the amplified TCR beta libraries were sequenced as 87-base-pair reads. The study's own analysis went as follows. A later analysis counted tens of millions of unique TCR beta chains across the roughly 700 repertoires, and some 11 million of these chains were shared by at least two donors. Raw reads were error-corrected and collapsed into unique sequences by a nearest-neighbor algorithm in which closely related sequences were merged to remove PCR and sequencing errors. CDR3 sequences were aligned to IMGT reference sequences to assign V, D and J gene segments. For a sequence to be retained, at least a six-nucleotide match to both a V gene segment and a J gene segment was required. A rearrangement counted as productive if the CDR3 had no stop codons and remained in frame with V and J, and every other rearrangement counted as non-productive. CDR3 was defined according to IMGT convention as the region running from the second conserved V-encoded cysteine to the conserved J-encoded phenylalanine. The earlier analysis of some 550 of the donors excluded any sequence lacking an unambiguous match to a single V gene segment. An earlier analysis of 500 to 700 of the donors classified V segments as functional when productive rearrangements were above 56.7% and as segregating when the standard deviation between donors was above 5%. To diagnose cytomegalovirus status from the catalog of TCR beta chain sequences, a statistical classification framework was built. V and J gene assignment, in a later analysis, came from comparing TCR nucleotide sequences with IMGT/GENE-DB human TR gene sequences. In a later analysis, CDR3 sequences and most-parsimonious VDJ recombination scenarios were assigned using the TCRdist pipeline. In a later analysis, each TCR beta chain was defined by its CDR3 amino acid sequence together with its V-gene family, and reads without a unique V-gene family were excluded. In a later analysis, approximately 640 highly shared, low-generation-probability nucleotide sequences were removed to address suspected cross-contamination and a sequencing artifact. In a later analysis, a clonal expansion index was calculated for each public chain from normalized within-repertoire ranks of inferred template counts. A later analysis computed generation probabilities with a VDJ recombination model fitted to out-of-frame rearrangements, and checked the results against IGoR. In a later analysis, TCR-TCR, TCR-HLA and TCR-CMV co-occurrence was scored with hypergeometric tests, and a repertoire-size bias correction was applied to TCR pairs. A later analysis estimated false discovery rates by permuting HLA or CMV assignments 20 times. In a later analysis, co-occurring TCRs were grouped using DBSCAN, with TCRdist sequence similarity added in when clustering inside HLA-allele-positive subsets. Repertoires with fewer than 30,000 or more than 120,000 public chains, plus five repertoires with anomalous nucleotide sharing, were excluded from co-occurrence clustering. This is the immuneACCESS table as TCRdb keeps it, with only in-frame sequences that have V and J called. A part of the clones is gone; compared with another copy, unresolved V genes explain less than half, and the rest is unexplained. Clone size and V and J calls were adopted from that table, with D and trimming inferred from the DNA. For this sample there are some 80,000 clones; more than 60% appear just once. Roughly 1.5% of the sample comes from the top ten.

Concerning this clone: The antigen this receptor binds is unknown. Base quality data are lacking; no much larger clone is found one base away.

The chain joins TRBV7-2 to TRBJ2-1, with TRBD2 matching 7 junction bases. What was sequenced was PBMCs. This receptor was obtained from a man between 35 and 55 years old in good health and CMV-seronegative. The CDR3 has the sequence CASSPSGRTYNEQFF. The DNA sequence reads TGTGCCAGCAGCCCTAGCGGAAGAACCTACAATGAGCAGTTCTTC. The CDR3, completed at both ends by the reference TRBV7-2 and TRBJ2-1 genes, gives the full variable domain GAGVSQSPSNKVTEKGKDVELRCDPISGHTALYWYRQSLGQGLEFLIYFQGNSAPDKSGLPSDRFSAERTGGSVSTLTIQRTQQEDSAVYLCASSPSGRTYNEQFFGPGTRLTVL.